This record concerns one TCR beta chain sequence. No antigen is known for it. One end of the junction fails to match germline, which may point to a read error. The data are from a study of response to subunit inactivated influenza vaccine. Whole-study findings and limits: The study's authors posited that every seasonal influenza vaccination enlists few new T cells.

From the RT-PCR reads, TCRdb called clonotypes with MiXCR, one entry per CDR3 protein. Of fewer than 700,000 distinct CDR3 sequences detected, 10% to 15% appear once; the ten largest clones hold 13%. The CDR3 length is 13 residues. The rearrangement uses TRBV12-3 or TRBV12-4 and TRBJ1-1; D remains unclear. This clonotype originated in a man aged 45-65 years who received an inactivated influenza vaccine. Sequences were derived from PBMCs from blood, sampled about 40 days after vaccination. The CDR3 DNA sequence: TGTGCCAGCAGCTCCTACACAAACACTGAAGCTTCCTTT. Amino acids: CASSSYTNTEASF.